Presented here are 27 T cell receptor beta chains from one specimen sequenced in a study of T cells after yellow fever vaccination. Via MiXCR, TCRdb re-called the 5' RACE reads, giving one row per CDR3 protein. The sample yields 610,000 or so distinct CDR3 sequences, 12% seen once. Sequenced material: PBMCs, taken on the day of the yellow fever booster vaccination. Receptors were obtained from a man aged 30-40 years who received the YFV17D yellow fever vaccine.

This chain links TRBV9 with TRBJ2-5; TRBD2 aligns across 9 bases. From germline, CDR1 is SGDLS and CDR2 YYNGEE. CDR3 length: 17 residues. Trimming took 3 bases from V and 3 from J; bases not matched to a gene: 12. The DNA for the CDR3 is TGTGCCAGCAGCGAGGTTAGTGGACGACTAGCGGAAGAGACCCAGTACTTC. Protein: CASSEVSGRLAEETQYF.

In its sample, this clonotype was seen a few times. This chain links TRBV9 with TRBJ2-5; maybe TRBD1 (5 bases). Germline values: CDR1 SGDLS, CDR2 YYNGEE. The CDR3 has 15 residues. Trimming stripped 2 bases from V and 1 base from J, with 12 bases between. The CDR3 here is CASSVGQRVQETQYF. The CDR3 DNA reads as TGTGCCAGCAGCGTGGGGCAGAGAGTCCAAGAGACCCAGTACTTC.

V gene TRBV7-8 combines with J gene TRBJ1-2; maybe TRBD1 (5 bases). Germline CDR1 reads SGHVS; CDR2 reads FQNEAQ. The CDR3 covers 13 residues. V shed 9 bases and J shed 11 bases, with 22 bases lying between them. The CDR3 nucleotides read TGTGCCAGTGGACACCTGGACGTCCACCCTTACACCTTC. Its protein is CASGHLDVHPYTF.

This clonotype has just a few counts. This chain joins TRBV20-1 and TRBJ2-1; D gene unclear. CDR1 and CDR2 from the germline V gene are DFQATT and SNEGSKA (reference sequence). This CDR3 has 13 residues. V lost 2 bases, J lost 2 bases, and 7 bases lay in between. The CDR3 spells CSARSDPYNEQFF. In DNA, the CDR3 is TGCAGTGCTAGAAGCGACCCCTACAATGAGCAGTTCTTC.

The genes are TRBV7-9 and TRBJ1-3; D gene ambiguous. The CDR3 consists of 15 residues. V was shortened by 2 bases and J by 0 bases, with 8 bases between the two germline ends. Germline V gene data show CDR1 as SEHNR and CDR2 as FQNEAQ (reference sequence). CDR3 coding DNA: TGTGCCAGCAGCTTATGGCCTGCCTCTGGAAACACCATATATTTT. Protein product: CASSLWPASGNTIYF.

The chain is built from TRBV12-3 or TRBV12-4 and TRBJ2-1, with 8 nucleotides matching TRBD2. The CDR3 runs to 19 residues. V was pared by 7 bases and J by 9 bases, with 26 bases of the junction left unmatched. The CDR3: CASTTDRGAPGTRFVEQFF. The CDR3 bases are TGTGCCAGCACCACCGACCGGGGGGCCCCCGGGACTAGATTTGTTGAGCAGTTCTTC.

The chain links TRBV7-2 to TRBJ1-1, with D uncertain. The CDR3 sequence is 13 residues long. V was shortened by 5 bases and J by 2 bases, with 9 bases between the two germline ends. Germline CDR1 and CDR2: SGHTA and FQGNSA. This CDR3 reads CASSRGFNTEAFF. In DNA, the CDR3 is TGTGCCAGCAGCCGGGGATTTAACACTGAAGCTTTCTTT.

In its sample, this clonotype was seen a few times. The genes are TRBV7-9 and TRBJ2-7; a weak D match, TRBD2 (5 bases). V lost 2 bases to trimming and J lost 5 bases, with 10 bases between them. This CDR3 has 13 residues. CDR1 and CDR2 from the germline V gene are SEHNR and FQNEAQ (reference sequence). CDR3 residues: CASSLPSWNEQYF. The CDR3 DNA follows: TGTGCCAGCAGCTTACCTAGCTGGAACGAGCAGTACTTC.

J is TRBJ1-4 and V is TRBV27; no definite D call. Germline V lookup: CDR1 MNHEY, CDR2 SMNVEV (reference sequence). V lost 0 bases and J lost 8, with 13 bases in between. The CDR3 contains 15 residues. The CDR3 DNA is TGTGCCAGCAGTTTATCTGCCTCACAAGGCGAAAAACTGTTTTTT. The encoded protein is CASSLSASQGEKLFF.

This clonotype has only a few counts. The gene calls are TRBV20-1 and TRBJ2-2, with 8 bases identical to TRBD1. CDR1 DFQATT and CDR2 SNEGSKA come from the germline V gene (reference sequence). Germline trimming cut 1 base from V and 7 bases from J; bases unmatched to any gene: 5. The CDR3 totals 14 residues. DNA for the CDR3: TGCAGTGCTAGAGCTGGACAGGGAAGCGGGGAGCTGTTTTTT. This encodes CSARAGQGSGELFF.

This clonotype was detected only a few times. This chain uses TRBV12-3 or TRBV12-4 with TRBJ2-1, with D perhaps matching TRBD2 (5 bases). Trimming took 2 bases from V and 3 from J, leaving 11 bases between them. This CDR3 contains 15 residues. The CDR3 loop reads CASSLSHGDYNEQFF. DNA for the CDR3: TGTGCCAGCAGTTTAAGTCACGGGGACTACAATGAGCAGTTCTTC.

This clonotype was seen a few times. The chain couples TRBV3-1 to TRBJ1-1, with D possibly being TRBD1 (5 bases). Trimming pared 3 bases from V and 0 bases from J, leaving 11 bases between. The CDR3 spans 15 residues. CDR1 is LGHDT, CDR2 YNNKEL, per germline (reference sequence). Written as DNA, the CDR3 is TGTGCCAGCAGCCAGCCCGGACACCTGAACACTGAAGCTTTCTTT. Translating gives CASSQPGHLNTEAFF.

The J gene is TRBJ2-2, the V gene TRBV7-3; 8 positions match TRBD2. The CDR3 runs 18 residues. Germline values: CDR1 SGHTA, CDR2 FQGTGA. The junction had 12 bases not matched to a gene; V was cut back by 2 bases and J by 4 bases. The chain's CDR3 is CASSLSATSGVGTGELFF. The CDR3 nucleotides are TGTGCCAGCAGCTTATCCGCCACTAGCGGAGTTGGCACCGGGGAGCTGTTTTTT.

This chain uses TRBV4-3 with TRBJ2-1; 11 bases map to TRBD2. The length of the CDR3 is 15 residues. Looked up from germline, CDR1 is LGHNA and CDR2 is YSLEER. The V segment lost 2 bases and the J segment 8 bases; nucleotides outside the gene matches: 5. This CDR3 is CASSQNLAGGDEQFF. Written as DNA, the CDR3 is TGCGCCAGCAGCCAAAACCTAGCGGGAGGCGATGAGCAGTTCTTC.

This clonotype was seen only a few times. The chain uses TRBV12-3 or TRBV12-4 and TRBJ2-1, with TRBD2 identical over 14 bases. The CDR3 is 17 residues long. After removal of 4 bases from V and 4 bases from J, the junction contained 6 bases not matched to a gene. The CDR3 here is CASSSPGLAGAYNEQFF. In nucleotides, the CDR3 is TGTGCCAGCAGTTCTCCGGGACTAGCGGGAGCGTACAATGAGCAGTTCTTC.

The chain combines TRBV4-3 with TRBJ2-7, with D tentatively TRBD2 (5 bases). V lost 0 bases, J lost 4 bases, and 10 bases lay in between. Per germline, CDR1 LGHNA and CDR2 YSLEER. The CDR3 runs 14 residues. CDR3 nucleotides: TGCGCCAGCAGCCAAGATTTGCCGGGGTACGAGCAGTACTTC. This translates into CASSQDLPGYEQYF.

This chain uses TRBV4-3 with TRBJ1-1; D is ambiguous. From germline, CDR1 is LGHNA and CDR2 YSLEER. V was cut by 1 base and J by 3 bases, with 12 bases left in between. The CDR3 spans 15 residues. The CDR3 here is CASSQVGRFDTEAFF. The DNA for the CDR3 is TGCGCCAGCAGCCAAGTCGGCCGGTTCGACACTGAAGCTTTCTTT.

This clonotype was seen only a few times. The V gene is TRBV19, the J gene TRBJ1-1, with 8 bases fitting TRBD1. The germline V gene has CDR1 LNHDA and CDR2 SQIVND (reference sequence). The CDR3 extends over 15 amino acids. The J segment lost 0 bases and the V segment lost 7 bases, leaving 7 bases of the junction unmatched. CDR3 bases: TGTGCCAGTATTGACCGGGACAGGCTGAACACTGAAGCTTTCTTT. It translates to CASIDRDRLNTEAFF. Full variable domain (remainder filled in from reference TRBV19 and TRBJ1-1): DGGITQSPKYLFRKEGQNVTLSCEQNLNHDAMYWYRQDPGQGLRLIYYSQIVNDFQKGDIAEGYSVSREKKESFPLTVTSAQKNPTAFYLCASIDRDRLNTEAFFGQGTRLTVV.

The chain joins TRBV6-1 to TRBJ2-7, with TRBD1 matching over 7 bases. Looked up from germline, CDR1 is MNHNS and CDR2 is SASEGT. CDR3 size: 17 residues. The trim removed 6 bases at V and 7 bases at J, leaving 21 bases unmatched. The CDR3 DNA sequence: TGTGCCAGCAGCCCCCCCGGGCTACCGGGACAGTCGGGTGAGCAGTACTTC. Translated, it gives CASSPPGLPGQSGEQYF.

The CDR3 protein is CATTKNTEAFF. As DNA, the CDR3 is TGTGCCACTACAAAGAACACTGAAGCTTTCTTT. The rearrangement links TRBV19 to TRBJ1-1; D not certain. The CDR3 covers 11 residues. Germline CDR1 and CDR2: LNHDA and SQIVND (reference sequence). The V end was cut by 10 bases, the J end by 1 base, with 7 bases between. The full variable domain, its missing parts supplied by reference TRBV19 and TRBJ1-1, is DGGITQSPKYLFRKEGQNVTLSCEQNLNHDAMYWYRQDPGQGLRLIYYSQIVNDFQKGDIAEGYSVSREKKESFPLTVTSAQKNPTAFYLCATTKNTEAFFGQGTRLTVV.

This clonotype was counted between two and nine times. J is TRBJ2-1 and V is TRBV11-3, with D uncertain. V lost 4 bases and J lost 7, with 8 bases in between. Germline V gene data show CDR1 as SGHNT and CDR2 as YENEEA. CDR3 size: 12 residues. The CDR3 DNA reads TGTGCCAGCAGCTACGGAGAAAATGAGCAGTTCTTC. This encodes CASSYGENEQFF.

This clonotype has more than one count but fewer than ten. The chain employs TRBV6-1 and TRBJ1-4; unclear D gene. The CDR3 has 14 residues. Trimming removed 6 bases at V and 7 bases at J, with 15 bases between. Germline loops: CDR1 MNHNS, CDR2 SASEGT. The CDR3 nucleotides are TGTGCCAGCAGAAACGGGGTTCTTGGTGAAAAACTGTTTTTT. This sequence encodes CASRNGVLGEKLFF.

The rearrangement links TRBV5-1 to TRBJ2-1; TRBD2 might be the D (5 bases). Trimming stripped 0 bases from V and 5 bases from J, with 12 bases between. Germline CDR1 and CDR2: SGHRS and YFSETQ. CDR3 size: 15 residues. The CDR3 here is CASSLELEGNNEQFF. As DNA, the CDR3 is TGCGCCAGCAGCTTGGAACTAGAGGGAAACAATGAGCAGTTCTTC.

This clonotype was counted between two and nine times. V is TRBV11-1 and J is TRBJ1-2, with D perhaps TRBD1 (5 bases). V was cut by 6 bases and J by 0 bases, with 23 bases left in between. The length of the CDR3 is 18 residues. Germline V CDR1 and CDR2: SGHAT, FQDESV (reference sequence). The CDR3 nucleotides read TGTGCCAGCAGTTTTCCCAGGATGGGGACCTCTACTAACTATGGCTACACCTTC. This encodes CASSFPRMGTSTNYGYTF.

This clonotype was observed a handful of times. This rearrangement joins TRBV6-1 to TRBJ2-3; D may match TRBD1 or TRBD2 (6 bases each). Germline-derived CDR1 and CDR2 are MNHNS and SASEGT. V lost 6 bases and J 1 base, leaving 17 bases between the germline ends. This CDR3 contains 16 residues. CDR3 nucleotides: TGTGCCAGCAGCCCGAGGGGGGATGGGCGCACAGATACGCAGTATTTT. As protein: CASSPRGDGRTDTQYF.

This clonotype showed up just once. The chain combines TRBV10-3 with TRBJ2-7; TRBD1 might be the D (7 bases). CDR1 is ENHRY and CDR2 is SYGVKD in the germline V gene. The CDR3 extends over 17 amino acids. Trimming took 4 bases from V and 5 from J, leaving 24 bases between them. The CDR3 loop reads CAISASGGAIRGDEQYF. Written as DNA, the CDR3 is TGTGCCATCAGTGCTTCCGGAGGAGCCATCAGGGGGGACGAGCAGTACTTC.

The chain is built from TRBV6-5 and TRBJ2-5; 9 positions agree with TRBD1. CDR3 length: 14 amino acids. V shed 4 bases and J 7 bases; nucleotides not matched to a gene: 7. Per the germline V gene, CDR1 is MNHEY and CDR2 is SVGAGI. CDR3 sequence (DNA): TGTGCCAGCAGTTCCGGGACAGGGATGGGGACCCAGTACTTC. It codes for CASSSGTGMGTQYF.